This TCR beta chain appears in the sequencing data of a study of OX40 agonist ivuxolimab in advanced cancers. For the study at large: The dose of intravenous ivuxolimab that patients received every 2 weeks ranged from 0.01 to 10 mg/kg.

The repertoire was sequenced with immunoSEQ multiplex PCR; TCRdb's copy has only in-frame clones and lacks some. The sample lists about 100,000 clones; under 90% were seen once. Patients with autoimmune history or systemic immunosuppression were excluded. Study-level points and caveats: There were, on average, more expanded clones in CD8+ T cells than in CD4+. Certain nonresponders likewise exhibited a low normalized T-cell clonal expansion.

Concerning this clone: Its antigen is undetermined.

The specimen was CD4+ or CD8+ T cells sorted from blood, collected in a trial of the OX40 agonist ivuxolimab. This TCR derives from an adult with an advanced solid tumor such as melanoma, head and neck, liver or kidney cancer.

The CDR3 loop is CATSTDRLAGADTQYF. Here the CDR3 DNA reads TGTGCCACCAGCACCGATCGACTAGCGGGGGCAGATACGCAGTATTTT. The rearrangement joins TRBV15 to TRBJ2-3; 12 nucleotides agree with TRBD2. This CDR3 is 16 amino acids long. Germline CDR1 is LNHNV and CDR2 is YYDKDF (reference sequence). J lost 4 bases, V lost 4 bases, and 6 bases had no gene match.